The entry below gives a single T cell receptor beta chain sequence along with its context. The CDR3 loop spans 18 amino acids. V lost 3 bases to trimming and J lost 4 bases; unmatched junction nucleotides: 16. TCRdb's copy holds only in-frame clones and misses some; the assay was immunoSEQ multiplex PCR. Seen here are 200,000 to 250,000 clones, around 84% observed once, and the top ten hold 5.9%. The data stem from a study of blood T cell repertoires in COVID-19. The chain carries TRBV23-1 and TRBJ2-3, with TRBD1 identical over 7 bases. TRBV23-1 is an ORF for which the function is uncertain. The sequencing sample was made of peripheral blood. This TCR was recovered from a man older than 75 with acute or convalescent COVID-19. CDR3 sequence (DNA): TGCGCCAGCAGTCAGCTCCGGGACAGACCTGTCTGTGCAGATACGCAGTATTTT. Translating gives CASSQLRDRPVCADTQYF.